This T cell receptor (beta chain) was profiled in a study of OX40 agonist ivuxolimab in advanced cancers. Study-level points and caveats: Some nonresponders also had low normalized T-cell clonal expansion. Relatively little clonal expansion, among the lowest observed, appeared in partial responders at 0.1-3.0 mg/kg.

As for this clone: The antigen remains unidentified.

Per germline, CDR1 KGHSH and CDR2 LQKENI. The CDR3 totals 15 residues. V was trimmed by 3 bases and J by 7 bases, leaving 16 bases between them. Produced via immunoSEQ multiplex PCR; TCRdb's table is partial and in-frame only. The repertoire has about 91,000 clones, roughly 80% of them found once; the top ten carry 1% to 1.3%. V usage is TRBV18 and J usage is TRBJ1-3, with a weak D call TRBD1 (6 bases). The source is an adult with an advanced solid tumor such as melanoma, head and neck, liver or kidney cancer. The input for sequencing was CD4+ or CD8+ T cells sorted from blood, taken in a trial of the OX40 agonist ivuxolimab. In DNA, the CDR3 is TGTGCCAGCTCACCGGACCCGGGACAATACAACACCATATATTTT. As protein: CASSPDPGQYNTIYF.